Sequencing of this T cell receptor beta chain was carried out in a study of identical twins. Points from the study as a whole: Cord blood beta clonotypes that were abundant carried fewer insertions, and memory repertoires showed no such trend. Twins shared beta out-of-frame sequences in excess, but this excess was weaker. Model-predicted out-of-frame TCR alpha sharing fell below observed values in monozygotic twins.

Of note for this clonotype: What it recognizes is unknown.

Unique molecular identifiers were present on cDNA, and template switching added a universal primer site. MiXCR, run by TCRdb on the 5' RACE reads, gives a single entry per CDR3 protein. The table shows more than 250,000 distinct CDR3 sequences, with less than 9% occurring only once. The sample was also reused in another study, on yellow fever vaccine responses in identical twins.

The source material was memory (CD45RO+) T cells sorted from blood. The sequence was obtained from a woman between 18 and 29 years old in good health.

The CDR3 here is CASSVGNYGYTF. The CDR3 coding sequence is TGTGCCAGCAGCGTGGGGAACTATGGCTACACCTTC. The V and J genes are TRBV2 and TRBJ1-2; D ambiguous. V lost 6 bases and J 2 bases, leaving 7 bases between the germline ends. CDR3 size: 12 residues. CDR1 SNHLY and CDR2 FYNNEI come from the germline V gene.